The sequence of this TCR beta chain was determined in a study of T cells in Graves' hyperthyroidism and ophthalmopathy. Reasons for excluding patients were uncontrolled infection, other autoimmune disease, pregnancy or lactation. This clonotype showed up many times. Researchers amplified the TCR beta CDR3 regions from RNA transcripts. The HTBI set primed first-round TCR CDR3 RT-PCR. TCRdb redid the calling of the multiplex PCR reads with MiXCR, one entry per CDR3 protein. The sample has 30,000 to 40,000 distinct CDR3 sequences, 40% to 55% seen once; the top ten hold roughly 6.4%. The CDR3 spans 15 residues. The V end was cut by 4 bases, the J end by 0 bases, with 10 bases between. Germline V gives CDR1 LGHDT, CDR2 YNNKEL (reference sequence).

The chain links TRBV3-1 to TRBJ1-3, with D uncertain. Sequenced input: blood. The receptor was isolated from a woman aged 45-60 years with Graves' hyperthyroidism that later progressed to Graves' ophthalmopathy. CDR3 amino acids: CASSLTEYSGNTIYF. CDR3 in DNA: TGTGCCAGCAGCCTGACTGAGTACTCTGGAAACACCATATATTTT.